The 17 T cell receptor beta chains given below trace back to one sample, sequenced in a study of response to subunit inactivated influenza vaccine. TCRdb used MiXCR to reprocess the RT-PCR reads, holding one entry per CDR3 protein. The sample holds almost 250,000 distinct CDR3 sequences, 12% seen once. The sequencing here drew on non-naive T cells sorted from PBMCs, taken about 14 days before vaccination. These receptor sequences come from a man aged 45-65 years who received an inactivated influenza vaccine.

This clonotype appeared a few times. The CDR3 spells CSGRTSGSVNEQFF. DNA for the CDR3: TGCAGCGGGAGGACTAGCGGGAGTGTCAATGAGCAGTTCTTC. J is TRBJ2-1 and V is TRBV29-1; TRBD2 agrees at 13 bases. The CDR3 sequence is 14 residues long. Germline lookup yields CDR1 SQVTM and CDR2 ANQGSEA. V gave up 7 bases and J gave up 6 bases; unmatched junction bases: 6.

The CDR3 sequence is CASSLGDATNYGYTF. Here the CDR3 DNA reads TGCGCCAGCAGCTTGGGGGACGCAACTAACTATGGCTACACCTTC. This rearrangement joins TRBV5-1 to TRBJ1-2, with a weak D call TRBD1 (5 bases). CDR1 and CDR2 from the germline V gene are SGHRS and YFSETQ. Trimming removed 0 bases at V and 0 bases at J, with 9 bases between. The CDR3 is made up of 15 amino acids.

This clonotype has just a few counts. This chain joins TRBV5-1 and TRBJ2-2, with D unresolved. Germline CDR1 SGHRS, CDR2 YFSETQ. This CDR3 comprises 13 residues. V was cut by 4 bases and J by 4 bases, with 8 bases left in between. The CDR3: CASSELGTGELFF. The CDR3 DNA is TGCGCCAGCAGCGAATTGGGCACCGGGGAGCTGTTTTTT.

This clonotype was observed a handful of times. The chain is built from TRBV9 and TRBJ2-5; maybe TRBD2 (6 bases). The V end was cut by 3 bases, the J end by 1 base, with 13 bases between. The germline V gene encodes CDR1 SGDLS and CDR2 YYNGEE. The CDR3 runs 15 residues. The CDR3 sequence: CASSGSPGVQETQYF. CDR3 sequence (DNA): TGTGCCAGCAGCGGGTCTCCGGGAGTCCAAGAGACCCAGTACTTC. The variable domain in full, completed from reference TRBV9 and TRBJ2-5, reads DSGVTQTPKHLITATGQRVTLRCSPRSGDLSVYWYQQSLDQGLQFLIQYYNGEERAKGNILERFSAQQFPDLHSELNLSSLELGDSALYFCASSGSPGVQETQYFGPGTRLLVL.

The table lists this clonotype with a few counts. The genes are TRBV15 and TRBJ2-7, with 8 bases fitting TRBD1. This CDR3 region has 13 residues. Germline V CDR1 and CDR2: LNHNV, YYDKDF (reference sequence). V lost 1 base to trimming and J lost 9 bases; unmatched junction nucleotides: 5. The CDR3 sequence is CATSRAPGTGQYF. The CDR3 DNA is TGTGCCACCAGCAGAGCACCCGGGACAGGGCAGTACTTC.

This clonotype has only a few counts. The chain has TRBV12-3 or TRBV12-4 and TRBJ1-5, with 10 bases lining up with TRBD1. V shed 4 bases and J 1 base; nucleotides not matched to a gene: 10. The CDR3 runs 18 residues. CDR3 loop: CASSSRDRGPSSNQPQHF. The CDR3 DNA follows: TGTGCCAGCAGTTCCAGAGACAGGGGGCCTTCAAGCAATCAGCCCCAGCATTTT.

This clonotype has a handful of counts. The chain employs TRBV5-5 and TRBJ2-3; no firm D call. The CDR3 contains 15 residues. Trimming took 0 bases from V and 1 from J, leaving 9 bases between them. The germline V gene has CDR1 SGHKS and CDR2 YYEKEE (reference sequence). The CDR3 sequence is CASSLAGVGTDTQYF. CDR3 nucleotide sequence: TGTGCCAGCAGCTTGGCTGGGGTTGGCACAGATACGCAGTATTTT.

The chain has TRBV6-1 and TRBJ2-1; a possible D gene is TRBD2 (5 bases). V gave up 2 bases and J gave up 5 bases, with 10 bases separating them. This CDR3 has 14 residues. CDR1 is MNHNS and CDR2 is SASEGT in the germline V gene. Here the CDR3 reads CASSEFSGNNEQFF. The DNA of the CDR3 is TGTGCCAGCAGTGAATTTTCGGGGAACAATGAGCAGTTCTTC.

The chain combines TRBV7-2 with TRBJ1-2; 7 bases match TRBD1. This CDR3 spans 13 amino acids. The J segment lost 7 bases and the V segment lost 4 bases, leaving 6 bases of the junction unmatched. Germline loops: CDR1 SGHTA, CDR2 FQGNSA. The DNA of the CDR3 is TGTGCCAGCAGCTCTGGACAGGTCCGTGGCTACACCTTC. This gives the protein CASSSGQVRGYTF.

The table lists this clonotype with a few counts. The rearrangement joins TRBV20-1 to TRBJ1-1; D is unresolved. V lost 4 bases and J 0 bases, leaving 6 bases between the germline ends. Germline CDR1 reads DFQATT; CDR2 reads SNEGSKA (reference sequence). CDR3 length: 12 amino acids. The CDR3 region is CSATAVNTEAFF. DNA for the CDR3: TGCAGTGCTACTGCAGTGAACACTGAAGCTTTCTTT.

The chain is built from TRBV3-1 and TRBJ1-6; TRBD1 is a possible D gene (5 bases). V lost 6 bases and J 7 bases, leaving 16 bases between the germline ends. Per germline, CDR1 LGHDT and CDR2 YNNKEL (reference sequence). This CDR3 spans 15 amino acids. CDR3 DNA: TGTGCCAGCAGGGAGGGGACGGCTCGGAATTCACCCCTCCACTTT. Encoded protein: CASREGTARNSPLHF.

V is TRBV6-1 and J is TRBJ2-1; D not resolved. Germline CDR1 is MNHNS and CDR2 is SASEGT. The germline V and J ends were trimmed by 4 bases and 2 bases, with 27 bases remaining between them. The CDR3 covers 20 residues. The CDR3 coding sequence is TGTGCCAGCAGTGGTCGACGGACCTTCCTCCCGAAGAGGACCTACAATGAGCAGTTCTTC. As protein: CASSGRRTFLPKRTYNEQFF.

This clonotype came up a few times. V gene TRBV10-3 combines with J gene TRBJ2-3; D is unclear. V was cut by 7 bases and J by 4 bases, with 15 bases left in between. This CDR3 has 14 amino acids. CDR1 is ENHRY and CDR2 is SYGVKD in the germline V gene. The CDR3 loop is CAITPDLLSDTQYF. In DNA form, the CDR3 reads TGTGCCATCACACCAGACCTTCTGTCAGATACGCAGTATTTT.

The genes are TRBV5-6 and TRBJ2-7, with a weak D call TRBD2 (5 bases). Per germline, CDR1 SGHDT and CDR2 YYEEEE. V dropped 1 base and J dropped 5 bases, with 22 bases sitting between them. CDR3 size: 17 residues. Here the CDR3 reads CASSLIGSGSSRDEQYF. Here the CDR3 DNA reads TGTGCCAGCAGCTTGATCGGTTCGGGGTCCTCTAGGGACGAGCAGTACTTC.

This clonotype turned up a few times. This sequence joins TRBV15 and TRBJ1-1; no definite D call. The CDR3 loop spans 13 amino acids. CDR1 LNHNV and CDR2 YYDKDF come from the germline V gene (reference sequence). V lost 7 bases to trimming and J lost 0 bases, with 9 bases between them. The CDR3 DNA reads as TGTGCCACCACCCAGCGAATGAACACTGAAGCTTTCTTT. Translation: CATTQRMNTEAFF.

In regard to this clonotype: A junction boundary mismatches the germline segment, possibly from a read error. The genes are TRBV7-7 and TRBJ2-5; weak D call: TRBD1 (6 bases). This CDR3 is built from 15 residues. In germline, CDR1 is SSHAT, CDR2 FNYEAQ (reference sequence). CDR3 sequence (DNA): TGTGCTAGCAGCTTAGTCGGGACATCGCCAGAGACCCAGTACTTC. Translated, it gives CASSLVGTSPETQYF.

Only a few counts were recorded for this clonotype. The V and J genes are TRBV6-5 and TRBJ1-5; no clear D. The V end lost 4 bases, the J end lost 2 bases, and 15 bases lay between the germline ends. The CDR3 has 16 amino acids. Germline V gene sequence: CDR1 MNHEY, CDR2 SVGAGI. CDR3 DNA sequence: TGTGCCAGCAGTTCTCCCTCGGACGGGGGCAATCAGCCCCAGCATTTT. This sequence encodes CASSSPSDGGNQPQHF.